This T cell receptor (beta chain) was recovered during a study of blood T cell repertoires in COVID-19. The wider study: Samples of COVID-19 (acute and convalescent) were obtained from the United States, Italy and Spain. In each case, the material was cDNA or gDNA derived from T cells, B-cell-depleted T cells, or PBMCs.

With 0 bases clipped from V and 7 bases from J, the junction kept 6 bases outside the gene matches. Germline CDR1 GTSNPN, CDR2 SVGIG (reference sequence). This CDR3 region has 15 residues. In the original processing: By means of reference gene primer amplification, nucleated cell counts were estimated. The data were produced by immunoSEQ multiplex PCR, yet TCRdb's version contains in-frame clones alone and is incomplete. V and J calls and clone size come straight from that table; D and trimming were deduced from the DNA. The data hold hundreds of thousands of clones, with around 90% observed a single time.

The chain employs TRBV30 and TRBJ1-6; 7 nucleotides line up with TRBD1. This sequence originates from a man aged 60 to 75 with COVID-19, enrolled during active disease. Source material: peripheral blood. The DNA for the CDR3 is TGTGCCTGGAGTGTACGGGCAGGGGGAAATTCACCCCTCCACTTT. Protein: CAWSVRAGGNSPLHF.